Listed here are 27 T cell receptor beta chains from one sample, sequenced in a study of blood T cell repertoires in COVID-19. Here immunoSEQ multiplex PCR was the method, and the copy in TCRdb shows in-frame clones only, minus some. The table includes about 230,000 clones, roughly 90% detected once. Material for sequencing was PBMCs or T cells enriched from blood (not recorded which). These TCRs come from a woman aged 30 to 39 with acute COVID-19.

V and J are TRBV6-5 and TRBJ1-2; 7 nucleotides align to TRBD1. Germline V CDR1 and CDR2: MNHEY, SVGAGI. The V segment lost 2 bases and the J segment 13 bases; nucleotides outside the gene matches: 13. The CDR3 consists of 14 residues. DNA of the CDR3: TGTGCCAGCAGTTACGCCCTTCGGGACAGCACCTCCACCTTC. Translating gives CASSYALRDSTSTF.

The chain links TRBV6-2 or TRBV6-3 to TRBJ2-7, with 7 bases lining up with TRBD1. Germline assignment: CDR1 MNHEY and CDR2 SVGEGT. The CDR3 runs to 15 residues. V shed 0 bases, J shed 0 bases, and the junction held 2 bases outside the gene matches. CDR3 sequence reads: CASSYSSGGSYEQYF. The DNA for the CDR3 is TGTGCCAGCAGTTACTCATCAGGGGGCTCCTACGAGCAGTACTTC.

The CDR3 bases are TGTGCCAGCAGCTTAGGAGACAGGGGGCGTAATCAGCCCCAGCATTTT. This codes for CASSLGDRGRNQPQHF. The rearrangement uses TRBV7-2 and TRBJ1-5, with 10 bases fitting TRBD1. The CDR3 runs to 16 residues. Germline V gives CDR1 SGHTA, CDR2 FQGNSA. J lost 4 bases, V lost 1 base, and 4 bases had no gene match.

The rearrangement uses TRBV4-1 and TRBJ2-2; D remains ambiguous. This CDR3 comprises 14 residues. V lost 1 base and J 1 base, leaving 4 bases between the germline ends. The V gene's germline CDR1 is MGHRA and CDR2 YSYEKL. CDR3 protein: CASSQGENTGELFF. CDR3 coding DNA: TGCGCCAGCAGCCAAGGAGAGAACACCGGGGAGCTGTTTTTT.

The chain is built from TRBV7-9 and TRBJ2-1; TRBD1 matches 12 bases. Germline V gene data show CDR1 as SEHNR and CDR2 as FQNEAQ (reference sequence). V trimming: 3 bases; J trimming: 8 bases; junction bases outside the gene matches: 5. The CDR3 is made up of 15 amino acids. The CDR3 coding sequence is TGTGCCAGCAGCTTGGGGACAGGGGGCCACGATGAGCAGTTCTTC. Translation: CASSLGTGGHDEQFF.

The rearrangement joins TRBV5-4 to TRBJ1-4, with D possibly matching TRBD1 (5 bases). V lost 4 bases and J 7 bases, leaving 14 bases between the germline ends. Germline values: CDR1 SGHNT, CDR2 YYREEE (reference sequence). This CDR3 spans 14 amino acids. The CDR3 here is CASSIGVRPEKLFF. CDR3 sequence (DNA): TGTGCCAGCAGCATAGGGGTTCGACCTGAAAAACTGTTTTTT.

This clone was picked up one time. The chain couples TRBV2 to TRBJ1-6; 7 bases fit TRBD1. Germline lookup yields CDR1 SNHLY and CDR2 FYNNEI. The CDR3 consists of 16 residues. The J segment lost 0 bases and the V segment lost 10 bases, leaving 9 bases of the junction unmatched. CDR3 sequence reads: CAIRQGLSSYNSPLHF. The CDR3, as DNA: TGTGCCATCCGACAGGGCCTTAGCTCCTATAATTCACCCCTCCACTTT.

V usage is TRBV5-1 and J usage is TRBJ2-3; 13 bases map to TRBD2. The CDR3 spans 17 residues. The germline CDR1 and CDR2 sequences are SGHRS and YFSETQ. V lost 1 base and J lost 2; bases outside the gene matches: 4. CDR3 DNA sequence: TGCGCCAGCAGCTTGACTAGCGGGGGGGCCGCCACAGATACGCAGTATTTT. The encoded protein is CASSLTSGGAATDTQYF.

The V gene is TRBV27, the J gene TRBJ2-2, with 9 bases matching TRBD2. This CDR3 has 16 amino acids. V shed 3 bases, J shed 5 bases, and the junction held 7 bases outside the gene matches. Germline V CDR1 and CDR2: MNHEY, SMNVEV (reference sequence). The CDR3 is CASSFYAGGATGELFF. The CDR3 DNA reads TGTGCCAGCAGTTTCTACGCGGGGGGGGCGACCGGGGAGCTGTTTTTT.

The chain employs TRBV18 and TRBJ1-4; 7 bases are shared with TRBD1. The V and J ends lost 4 bases and 5 bases, in that order; junction bases with no gene match: 7. CDR3 length: 15 residues. CDR1 is KGHSH, CDR2 LQKENI, per germline. The CDR3 sequence: CASSLGTVPNEKLFF. The CDR3, as DNA: TGTGCCAGCTCACTGGGGACAGTCCCGAATGAAAAACTGTTTTTT. Supplemented by reference TRBV18 and TRBJ1-4, the full variable domain reads NAGVMQNPRHLVRRRGQEARLRCSPMKGHSHVYWYRQLPEEGLKFMVYLQKENIIDESGMPKERFSAEFPKEGPSILRIQQVVRGDSAAYFCASSLGTVPNEKLFFGSGTQLSVL.

The chain uses TRBV11-2 and TRBJ2-5; 9 nucleotides line up with TRBD1. The germline gives CDR1 SGHAT, CDR2 FQNNGV. CDR3 length: 15 amino acids. Trimming cost V 2 bases and J 5 bases; bases outside gene matches: 6. The CDR3 DNA reads as TGTGCCAGCAGCTTAAGCGGGACAGGGTGGGAGACCCAGTACTTC. The encoded protein is CASSLSGTGWETQYF.

The gene calls are TRBV19 and TRBJ2-5; 7 bases match TRBD1. The J segment lost 7 bases and the V segment lost 2 bases, leaving 7 bases of the junction unmatched. Germline CDR1 is LNHDA and CDR2 is SQIVND (reference sequence). This CDR3 contains 14 residues. The CDR3 region has the DNA TGTGCCAGTAGTATAAAGGGGGCAGGGTGGACCCAGTACTTC. Protein sequence: CASSIKGAGWTQYF.

The chain uses TRBV7-8 and TRBJ2-7, with 10 nucleotides matching TRBD1. Germline CDR1 reads SGHVS; CDR2 reads FQNEAQ. V gave up 4 bases and J gave up 2 bases; unmatched junction bases: 5. The CDR3 runs to 15 residues. For the CDR3, the DNA is TGTGCCAGCAGCTCGGACAGGGGGTCCCCCTACGAGCAGTACTTC. It codes for CASSSDRGSPYEQYF. Full variable domain (outside the CDR3, taken from reference TRBV7-8 and TRBJ2-7): GAGVSQSPRYKVAKRGQDVALRCDPISGHVSLFWYQQALGQGPEFLTYFQNEAQLDKSGLPSDRFFAERPEGSVSTLKIQRTQQEDSAVYLCASSSDRGSPYEQYFGPGTRLTVT.

This clone showed up just a few times. This chain joins TRBV4-3 and TRBJ1-2; 9 bases are shared with TRBD1. The V gene end was trimmed by 3 bases and the J gene end by 6 bases; junction bases not matched to a gene: 11. Germline CDR1 reads LGHNA; CDR2 reads YSLEER. There are 16 residues in the CDR3. CDR3 coding DNA: TGCGCCAGCAGCCAGACGGACAGGGGTCGGCGTGATGGCTACACCTTC. Residues: CASSQTDRGRRDGYTF.

This sequence joins TRBV5-1 and TRBJ1-2; D call uncertain. The CDR3 runs 16 residues. CDR1 is SGHRS and CDR2 is YFSETQ in the germline V gene. V was pared by 0 bases and J by 4 bases, with 16 bases between. CDR3 nucleotide sequence: TGCGCCAGCAGCTTGGGAGGAGTACCTAGCTCCTATGGCTACACCTTC. Protein: CASSLGGVPSSYGYTF.

The chain recombines TRBV27 with TRBJ1-1, with TRBD1 matching 7 bases. Trimming removed 6 bases from V and 3 bases from J; junction bases left unmatched: 4. Germline CDR1 and CDR2: MNHEY and SMNVEV (reference sequence). This CDR3 has 13 residues. The CDR3 here is CASRGTVHTEAFF. The CDR3 DNA reads as TGTGCCAGCAGGGGGACAGTTCACACTGAAGCTTTCTTT.

As regards this clone: In the same sample, other DNA sequences code for this CDR3. The J gene is TRBJ1-1, the V gene TRBV19; D perhaps matches TRBD1 (5 bases). Germline V CDR1 and CDR2: LNHDA, SQIVND (reference sequence). Deletions cut 5 bases from V and 2 bases from J, with 9 bases between. The CDR3 has 13 amino acids. CDR3 DNA sequence: TGTGCCAGTAGTTCGCAGGGAAACACTGAAGCTTTCTTT. Its protein product is CASSSQGNTEAFF.

The V and J genes are TRBV14 and TRBJ1-1; 8 bases are a match to TRBD1. Losses at the gene ends were 4 bases for V and 5 bases for J; bases not matched to a gene: 6. Germline V gene data show CDR1 as SGHDN and CDR2 as FVKESK. The CDR3 is 14 residues long. The CDR3 DNA reads as TGTGCCAGCAGCCCCCTAGGACAGGGAACTGAAGCTTTCTTT. It codes for CASSPLGQGTEAFF.

This clone was detected only once. The rearrangement joins TRBV5-1 to TRBJ1-3; tentatively, D is TRBD1 (5 bases). This CDR3 is 17 amino acids long. The ends were cut back, 1 base at V and 1 base at J, with 15 bases in the middle. The germline V gene has CDR1 SGHRS and CDR2 YFSETQ. In DNA form, the CDR3 reads TGCGCCAGCAGCTTGAGCGGAGGGGAGCGATCTGGAAACACCATATATTTT. It codes for CASSLSGGERSGNTIYF.

The chain carries TRBV19 and TRBJ2-2, with 8 nucleotides matching TRBD2. Germline-derived CDR1 and CDR2 are LNHDA and SQIVND (reference sequence). J was trimmed by 4 bases and V by 8 bases; bases with no gene match: 3. The CDR3 spans 13 residues. CDR3 nucleotide sequence: TGTGCCAGTGGAACTAGCGGCACCGGGGAGCTGTTTTTT. Translation gives CASGTSGTGELFF.

The rearrangement links TRBV5-6 to TRBJ1-2; D gene unclear. Trimming shortened V by 2 bases and J by 4 bases, and 15 bases separated the two germline ends. Germline loops: CDR1 SGHDT, CDR2 YYEEEE. CDR3 length equals 15 residues. The CDR3 sequence: CASSLRGVPIYGYTF. The CDR3 bases are TGTGCCAGCAGCTTACGCGGGGTACCCATCTATGGCTACACCTTC.

The gene calls are TRBV6-5 and TRBJ1-3; maybe TRBD1 (5 bases). Germline V gene data show CDR1 as MNHEY and CDR2 as SVGAGI. Trimming took off 6 bases at V and 4 bases at J, with 10 bases between the two ends. The CDR3 has 13 residues. The CDR3 protein is CASRRGEGNTIYF. The CDR3, as DNA: TGTGCCAGCAGAAGGGGCGAAGGAAACACCATATATTTT.

CDR3 in amino acids: CATQYISGNQETQYF. DNA for the CDR3: TGTGCCACCCAGTATATTAGCGGAAACCAAGAGACCCAGTACTTC. The genes are TRBV27 and TRBJ2-5; the D gene is possibly TRBD2 (6 bases). Trimming left V 10 bases short and J 0 bases short, with 18 bases between. This CDR3 has 15 residues. CDR1 is MNHEY and CDR2 is SMNVEV in the germline V gene (reference sequence).

This sequence joins TRBV9 and TRBJ2-1, with D possibly matching TRBD1 (5 bases). Trimming shortened V by 7 bases and J by 2 bases, and 19 bases separated the two germline ends. The CDR3 consists of 16 residues. Germline CDR1 SGDLS, CDR2 YYNGEE. The CDR3 here is CASGADPQRPYNEQFF. The CDR3 DNA sequence: TGTGCCAGCGGGGCGGACCCGCAGAGGCCCTACAATGAGCAGTTCTTC.

V and J are TRBV19 and TRBJ2-5, with D unresolved. The CDR3 consists of 13 residues. Germline V gene lookup returns CDR1 LNHDA and CDR2 SQIVND (reference sequence). The V end lost 5 bases, the J end lost 5 bases, and 12 bases lay between the germline ends. CDR3 region: CASSPGSGETQYF. The CDR3 bases are TGTGCCAGTAGTCCGGGTTCCGGCGAGACCCAGTACTTC.

The chain carries TRBV5-4 and TRBJ2-7, with D maybe TRBD1 (6 bases). CDR3 length equals 14 residues. With 4 bases removed from V and 3 bases from J, the gap between germline ends came to 14 bases. Per germline, CDR1 SGHNT and CDR2 YYREEE (reference sequence). CDR3 protein: CASSPGHRNYEQYF. The CDR3 DNA reads TGTGCCAGCAGCCCGGGACACCGGAACTACGAGCAGTACTTC. Filled out from reference TRBV5-4 and TRBJ2-7, the complete variable domain reads ETGVTQSPTHLIKTRGQQVTLRCSSQSGHNTVSWYQQALGQGPQFIFQYYREEENGRGNFPPRFSGLQFPNYSSELNVNALELDDSALYLCASSPGHRNYEQYFGPGTRLTVT.

The CDR3 is CASSAQLFDTQYF. Written as DNA, the CDR3 is TGTGCCAGCAGTGCACAGTTGTTCGATACGCAGTATTTT. The chain is built from TRBV6-4 and TRBJ2-3; D ambiguous. V lost 4 bases and J 6 bases, leaving 11 bases between the germline ends. The CDR3 covers 13 residues. CDR1 and CDR2 (germline): MRHNA, SNTAGT.